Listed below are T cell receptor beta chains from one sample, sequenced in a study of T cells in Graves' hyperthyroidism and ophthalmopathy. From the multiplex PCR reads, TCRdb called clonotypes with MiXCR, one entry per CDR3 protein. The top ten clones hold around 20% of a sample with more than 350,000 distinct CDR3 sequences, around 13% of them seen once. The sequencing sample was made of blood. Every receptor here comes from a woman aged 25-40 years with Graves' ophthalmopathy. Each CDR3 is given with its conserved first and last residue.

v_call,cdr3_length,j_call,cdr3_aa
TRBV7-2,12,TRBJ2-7,CASSSQGPEQYF
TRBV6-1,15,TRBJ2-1,CASSHPGQGLSEQFF
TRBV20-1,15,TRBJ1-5,CSVPGQGPGNQPQHF
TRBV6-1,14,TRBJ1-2,CASSELRTAYGYTF
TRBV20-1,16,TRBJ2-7,CSAAPSETGLSYEQYF
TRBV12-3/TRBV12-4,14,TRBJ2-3,CASSPLGQTDTQYF
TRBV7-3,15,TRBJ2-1,CASSWAAGGPYEQFF
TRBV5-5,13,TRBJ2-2,CASSFLNTGELFF
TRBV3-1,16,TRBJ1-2,CASSQDGPGSDYGYTF
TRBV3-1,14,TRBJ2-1,CASSNLAGGNEQFF
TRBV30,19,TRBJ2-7,CAWERFPTGGSRTSYEQYF
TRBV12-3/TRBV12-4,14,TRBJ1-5,CASSQDRGSQPQHF
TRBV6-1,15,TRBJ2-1,CASSEVAGGLDEQFF
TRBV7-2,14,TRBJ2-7,CASSPLPGSYEQYF
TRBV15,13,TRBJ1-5,CATSSGALKPQHF
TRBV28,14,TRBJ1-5,CASSLLTSNQPQHF
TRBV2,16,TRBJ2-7,CASSDPTADLFYEQYF
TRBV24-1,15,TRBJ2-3,CATSDPGQNTDTQCF
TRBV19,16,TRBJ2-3,CASSNVGTSSTDTQYF
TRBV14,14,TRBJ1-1,CASSFRGRDTEAFF
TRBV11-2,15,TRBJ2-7,CASTKGSGISYEQYF
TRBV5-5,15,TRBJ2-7,CASSQTAGTYYEQYF
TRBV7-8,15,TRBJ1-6,CASSPGTFNNSPLHF
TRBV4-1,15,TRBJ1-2,CASSQYLFMGYGYTF
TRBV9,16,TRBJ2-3,CASSGGQGGITDTQYF
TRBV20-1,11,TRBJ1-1,CSARLETEAFF
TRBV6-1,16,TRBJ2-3,CATQVGAGGTTDTQYF
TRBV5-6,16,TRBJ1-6,CASSEEGTAGLAPLHF
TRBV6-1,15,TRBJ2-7,CATTEPGQGTYEQYF
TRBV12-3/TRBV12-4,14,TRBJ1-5,CASSLVGTWEPQHF
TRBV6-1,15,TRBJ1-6,CASIATGTKSSPLHF
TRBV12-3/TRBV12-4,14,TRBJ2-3,CASSLDGVADTQYF
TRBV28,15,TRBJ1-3,CASSGGQGTGNTIYF
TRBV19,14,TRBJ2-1,CASTRDRGTNEQFF
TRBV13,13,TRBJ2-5,CASSIGVSETQYF
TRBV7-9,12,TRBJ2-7,CASSPRVSEQYF
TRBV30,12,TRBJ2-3,CAWKLYTDTQYF
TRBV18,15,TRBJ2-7,CASSPRTGRTYEQYF
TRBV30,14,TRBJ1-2,CAWSVTGGDYGYTF
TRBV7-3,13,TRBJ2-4,CASSSRRGGIQYF
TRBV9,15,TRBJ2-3,CASSTYRVGTDTQYF
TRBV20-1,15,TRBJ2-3,CSAETTSGLTDTQYF
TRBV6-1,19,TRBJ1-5,CASTTRIPSREYSNQPQHF